Listed below are T cell receptor beta chains from one sample, sequenced in a study of T cell responses to AZD1222 COVID-19 vaccine. Profiled with immunoSEQ multiplex PCR; TCRdb holds only in-frame clones, not every one. The sample includes more than 85,000 clones, 91% of them seen just once. The sample in question was peripheral blood, obtained on day 0 of AZD1222 vaccination. The receptor set was obtained from an adult in good health. The CDR3 runs from the conserved cysteine through the conserved F or W. D genes are given only for firm matches. The size of a clone is reported for some rows only, either as once, few or many, or as a class for expanded clones.

TRBJ1-5	NA	NA	TRBV5-7	TGTGCCAGCAGCTCCCCTCGGGGGGTTAGCAATCAGCCCCAGCATTTT	CASSSPRGVSNQPQHF
TRBJ1-2	NA	NA	TRBV5-6	TGTGCCAGCAGCCCCCAGGGCGATGGAGGCTACACCTTC	CASSPQGDGGYTF
TRBJ1-1	NA	NA	TRBV4-2	TGTGCCAGCAGCCAAGATGGGATAAACACTGAAGCTTTCTTT	CASSQDGINTEAFF
TRBJ2-5	NA	NA	TRBV5-4	TGTGCCAGCTCCCCCCCTTATGTCGCCGGAGAGACCCAGTACTTC	CASSPPYVAGETQYF
TRBJ2-1	NA	NA	TRBV27	TGTGCCAGCAGTCCAGGGATTATCCAGTTCTTC	CASSPGIIQFF
TRBJ2-7	NA	NA	TRBV5-6	TGTGCCAGCAGCTCACCAGGGACCCCGTTCCGGCAGTACTTC	CASSSPGTPFRQYF
TRBJ1-6	NA	TRBD1	TRBV18	TGTGCCAGCTCACCTACCGGGACAGGGACCTCACCCCTCCACTTT	CASSPTGTGTSPLHF
TRBJ1-5	NA	TRBD1	TRBV7-2	TGTGCCAGCAGCGCTACAGGGGCTCAGCCCCAGCATTTT	CASSATGAQPQHF
TRBJ2-7	NA	TRBD2	TRBV13	TGTGCCAGCAGCAGCATAGCGGGAGGCTACGAGCAGTACTTC	CASSSIAGGYEQYF
TRBJ1-6	NA	NA	TRBV7-9	TGTGCCAGCAGCTTAAACCCGAGCTCCTATAATTCACCCCTCCACTTT	CASSLNPSSYNSPLHF
TRBJ1-6	NA	NA	TRBV3-1/TRBV3-2	TGTGCCAGTTCGCGAGGTAGATCAAATTCACCCCTCCACTTT	CASSRGRSNSPLHF
TRBJ2-7	NA	NA	TRBV23-1	TGCGCCAGCAGTCAATCGGGGCCCCGCTCCTACGAGCAGTACTTC	CASSQSGPRSYEQYF
TRBJ1-2	NA	TRBD1	TRBV9	TGTGCCAGCAGCCCCACGACAGGAGAAGGGGGCGGCTACACCTTC	CASSPTTGEGGGYTF
TRBJ1-1	NA	TRBD1	TRBV6-6	TGTGCCAGCACTAAGGACAGGGGGCAAACTGAAGCTTTCTTT	CASTKDRGQTEAFF
TRBJ1-5	NA	NA	TRBV4-3	TGCGCCAGCAGCCAAGGGACCAATCAGCCCCAGCATTTT	CASSQGTNQPQHF
TRBJ1-2	NA	NA	TRBV5-1	TGCGCCAGCAGCGCCCCCGGGGGACGCAGCTATGGCTACACCTTC	CASSAPGGRSYGYTF
TRBJ2-7	NA	TRBD2	TRBV28	TGTGCCAGCAGTTTAGGACTAGCGGGAGTGTCCTTC	CASSLGLAGVSF
TRBJ2-7	NA	TRBD1	TRBV5-1	TGCGCCAGCAGCCCCCCCACAGGGGGCCCTTACGAGCAGTACTTC	CASSPPTGGPYEQYF
TRBJ2-7	NA	NA	TRBV27	TGTGGAGTAGGGCCCTGGGGCTACGAGCAGTACTTC	CGVGPWGYEQYF
TRBJ1-3	NA	NA	TRBV3-1/TRBV3-2	TGTGCCAGCAGCCATGGCGCTTTTTCTGGAAACACCATATATTTT	CASSHGAFSGNTIYF
TRBJ1-5	few	NA	TRBV19	TGTGCCAGCTCCTCCGGGGGGGGGTCCCGTCAGCCCCAGCATTTT	CASSSGGGSRQPQHF
TRBJ1-2	NA	NA	TRBV11-2	TGTGCCAGCAGCAATCAGGGAGTCGGAAACTATGGCTACACCTTC	CASSNQGVGNYGYTF
TRBJ2-7	once	NA	TRBV9	TGTGCCAGCAGCCCACCAGGGGCCTACGAGCAGTACTTC	CASSPPGAYEQYF
TRBJ1-1	NA	NA	TRBV12-3/TRBV12-4	TGTGCCACTCGTGATCTTAGGAACACTGAAGCTTTCTTT	CATRDLRNTEAFF
TRBJ2-2	few	NA	TRBV7-9	TGTGCCAGCAGCTTAGTTGGGGAGCTGTTTTTT	CASSLVGELFF
TRBJ1-2	NA	TRBD1	TRBV19	TGTGCCAGTAGTGGAGACAGGGGTCATCGCTATGGCTACACCTTC	CASSGDRGHRYGYTF
TRBJ2-5	once	NA	TRBV12-3/TRBV12-4	TGTGCCAGCAGTCGCGACTACCAAGAGACCCAGTACTTC	CASSRDYQETQYF
TRBJ2-7	NA	NA	TRBV10-3	TGTGCCATCACCGTGGGGGGCCTAAACGAGCAGTACTTC	CAITVGGLNEQYF
TRBJ1-6	NA	NA	TRBV2	TGTGCCAGCAGCACGACAGTAGGTTGGTCACCCCTCCACTTT	CASSTTVGWSPLHF
TRBJ1-2	NA	NA	TRBV7-2	TGTGCCAGCAGCCAAAGGCTCCAGGACTTCTATGGCTACACCTTC	CASSQRLQDFYGYTF
TRBJ1-1	NA	NA	TRBV7-9	TGTGCCAGCAGACCCAGAGTTACAAGGACAGCGAACACTGAAGCTTTCTTT	CASRPRVTRTANTEAFF
TRBJ2-5	once	NA	TRBV10-2	TGCGCCAGCAGTGAGTGGGGACCTCAAGAGACCCAGTACTTC	CASSEWGPQETQYF
TRBJ2-1	NA	NA	TRBV6-5	TGTGCCAGCAGCCCCAGGGGGGGAGGGCCTAATGAGCAGTTCTTC	CASSPRGGGPNEQFF
TRBJ2-2	NA	NA	TRBV7-3	TGTGCCAGCAGCTTAGACGGGTCAAGGGAGCTGTTTTTT	CASSLDGSRELFF
TRBJ1-1	NA	TRBD1	TRBV6-1	TGTGCCAGCAGTGAAGTTTATCGGGACAGGAACACTGAAGCTTTCTTT	CASSEVYRDRNTEAFF
TRBJ2-3	NA	TRBD2	TRBV5-4	TGTGCCAGCAGCAGGCGGGAGGGGAGGAATACGCAGTATTTT	CASSRREGRNTQYF
TRBJ1-1	NA	NA	TRBV5-1	TGCGCCAGCAGCTTGGTTCCAGGAATTGACATGAACACTGAAGCTTTCTTT	CASSLVPGIDMNTEAFF
TRBJ2-7	NA	TRBD2	TRBV18	TGTGCCAGCTCACCAACCTTGCGGGAGCGAACCTACGAGCAGTACTTC	CASSPTLRERTYEQYF
TRBJ2-7	NA	NA	TRBV6-5	TGTGCCAGCAGTCCCCCGGGACTCCGTCAGGACGAGCAGTACTTC	CASSPPGLRQDEQYF
TRBJ1-5	NA	NA	TRBV7-8	TGTGCCAGCAGCCCGGGGACCGGGACGGTGAGCAATCAGCCCCAGCATTTT	CASSPGTGTVSNQPQHF
TRBJ2-1	NA	NA	TRBV25-1	TGTGCCAGCAGTGCTCGACTAGGACCCTGGGGGGAGCAGTTCTTC	CASSARLGPWGEQFF
TRBJ1-4	NA	NA	TRBV5-4	TGTGCCAGCAGCCTCGGGGGTCTGAACGAAAAACTGTTTTTT	CASSLGGLNEKLFF
TRBJ1-2	NA	TRBD1	TRBV4-3	TGCGCCAGCAGCCAAGTACAGGGGACTTTGTACTATGGCTACACCTTC	CASSQVQGTLYYGYTF
TRBJ2-7	NA	NA	TRBV10-3	TGTGCCATCAGTCGTGAGGGCTCCTACGAGCAGTACTTC	CAISREGSYEQYF
TRBJ2-2	NA	NA	TRBV2	TGTGCCAGCAAAAGAGGGGGCACCGGGGAGCTGTTTTTT	CASKRGGTGELFF
TRBJ1-1	NA	NA	TRBV10-3	TGTGCCATCAGGGCCTCCCCGGGCACTGAAGCTTTCTTT	CAIRASPGTEAFF
TRBJ2-5	once	TRBD1	TRBV24-1	TGTGCCACCAGTGACCCAGGGGGCCCCAGTGGGGAGACCCAGTACTTC	CATSDPGGPSGETQYF
TRBJ1-1	NA	NA	TRBV19	TGTGCCAGTAAACCCCGGCAGGGTGAATGGAAAACTGAAGCTTTCTTT	CASKPRQGEWKTEAFF
TRBJ2-6	NA	NA	TRBV11-3	TGTGCCAGCAGCCCAGACAACTCTGGGGCCAACGTCCTGACTTTC	CASSPDNSGANVLTF
TRBJ1-2	NA	TRBD1	TRBV12-3/TRBV12-4	TGTGCCAGCAGTGCCGGGACAGCAGGCTACACCTTC	CASSAGTAGYTF
TRBJ1-1	NA	NA	TRBV5-4	TGTGCCAGCAGCCCGGGACTGAACACTGAAGCTTTCTTT	CASSPGLNTEAFF
TRBJ1-6	NA	TRBD1	TRBV9	TGTGCCAGCAGCGCAGGACCGGGACAGCCCAATTCACCCCTCCACTTT	CASSAGPGQPNSPLHF
TRBJ2-2	NA	NA	TRBV27	TGTGCCAGCAGTTTAAATGTGGGGATGCGGTGGGGATCCGGGGAGCTGTTTTTT	CASSLNVGMRWGSGELFF